A selection of T cell receptor beta chains follows, all from one sample in a study of shared clonotypes between healthy human individuals. Method: immunoSEQ multiplex PCR; TCRdb's copy keeps in-frame clones and lacks some. The sample carries roughly 2.2 million clones, just over 90% recorded once. Source material: naive CD4+ T cells from PBMCs. The receptor set was obtained from a man aged 18 to 30 in good health. Some clones in this sample may be carry-over from other donors' samples. Both conserved end residues are part of each CDR3. The D gene is left open where the match is weak. Not all rows give a size; the values are once, few, many and, for expanded clones, a class.

DNA | CDR3 | V | size | D | J
TGTGCCAGCAGCCCGGAGTATGCTTCCACAGATACGCAGTATTTT | CASSPEYASTDTQYF | TRBV7-2 | NA | NA | TRBJ2-3
TGCGCCAGCAGCTTGGTCGGGGACGAGCAGTACTTC | CASSLVGDEQYF | TRBV5-1 | NA | NA | TRBJ2-7
TGTGCCAGCAGCTTGGCGGGACGGGAAGCGAACACCGGGGAGCTGTTTTTT | CASSLAGREANTGELFF | TRBV5-6 | NA | NA | TRBJ2-2
TGTGCCAGCAGTCCGCCGGCCCCAGCTACGCAGTATTTT | CASSPPAPATQYF | TRBV28 | once | NA | TRBJ2-3
TGTGCCAGCAGCCCGACCGGGGCCGAGCAGTACTTC | CASSPTGAEQYF | TRBV7-8 | NA | NA | TRBJ2-7
TGTGCCAGCAGCTTAGGGAGGCACGAGCAGTACTTC | CASSLGRHEQYF | TRBV7-2 | NA | NA | TRBJ2-7
TGTGCCAGCTCTTCCGGGAGGGGTTCCTACGAGCAGTACTTC | CASSSGRGSYEQYF | TRBV18 | NA | TRBD2 | TRBJ2-7
TGTGCCAGCAGTTCTGGACAAGGTATAACCTACGAGCAGTACTTC | CASSSGQGITYEQYF | TRBV27 | NA | NA | TRBJ2-7
TGTGCCAGCAGTCGGCGGGGGGTCTCCTACGAGCAGTACTTC | CASSRRGVSYEQYF | TRBV28 | NA | TRBD2 | TRBJ2-7
TGTGCCAGCAGCTTGCGAACAGCAAGGGCTTTCTTT | CASSLRTARAFF | TRBV5-6 | NA | NA | TRBJ1-1
TGTGCCAGCAGCTCTGGACTCCGACCTAATGAGCAGTTCTTC | CASSSGLRPNEQFF | TRBV28 | NA | NA | TRBJ2-1
TGTGCCAGCAGTGACGTCGGAAACTATGGCTACACCTTC | CASSDVGNYGYTF | TRBV2 | NA | NA | TRBJ1-2
TGTGCCAGCAGGGGGACTAGCGGGAGACAAGAGACCCAGTACTTC | CASRGTSGRQETQYF | TRBV2 | NA | TRBD2 | TRBJ2-5
TGTGCCAGCAGTGCCCCCGGGCCGAACACCGGGGAGCTGTTTTTT | CASSAPGPNTGELFF | TRBV28 | NA | NA | TRBJ2-2
TGTGCCAGCAGCCGGACTAGCGGGAGGGCCTACAATGAGCAGTTCTTC | CASSRTSGRAYNEQFF | TRBV2 | once | TRBD2 | TRBJ2-1
TGTGCCACCAGGGTCGGACTAGCCGACAATGAGCAGTTCTTC | CATRVGLADNEQFF | TRBV15 | NA | TRBD2 | TRBJ2-1
TGTGCCAGCAGACCCAACAGCAATCAGCCCCAGCATTTT | CASRPNSNQPQHF | TRBV28 | NA | NA | TRBJ1-5
TGTGCCAGCAGCTTTACCACCCCCAATATAGGTGGTGGCTACACCTTC | CASSFTTPNIGGGYTF | TRBV7-2 | NA | NA | TRBJ1-2
TGTGCCAGCAGCTTAGCGATATCAAGCACAGATACGCAGTATTTT | CASSLAISSTDTQYF | TRBV7-9 | NA | NA | TRBJ2-3
TGCAGCGTCGCCCTTAAGGTTCGGGAGACCCAGTACTTC | CSVALKVRETQYF | TRBV29-1 | NA | NA | TRBJ2-5
TGTGCCAGCAGCCGTCTAGGGACGCCAAGACTAGCGGGAATGCTAGTGGGCACAGATACGCAGTATTTT | CASSRLGTPRLAGMLVGTDTQYF | TRBV13 | NA | TRBD2 | TRBJ2-3
TGTGCCAGTAGTATTCTGAAGCGGACAGGGAGTCTGAATGAGCAGTTCTTC | CASSILKRTGSLNEQFF | TRBV19 | NA | TRBD1 | TRBJ2-1
TGTGCCAGCAGCCGGATGTTAGCGGGACCGACCATCTACGAGCAGTACTTC | CASSRMLAGPTIYEQYF | TRBV7-2 | NA | TRBD2 | TRBJ2-7
TGTGCCAGCAGCCAAAAAGGACTAGCGGGAAACTACGAGCAGTACTTC | CASSQKGLAGNYEQYF | TRBV2 | NA | TRBD2 | TRBJ2-7
TGTGCCAGCAGCTACGGGACTAGTGCTAGCACAGATACGCAGTATTTT | CASSYGTSASTDTQYF | TRBV7-9 | NA | TRBD2 | TRBJ2-3
TGTGCCAGCAGCGCGACAGGGAGTTCAAGGGGCTACACCTTC | CASSATGSSRGYTF | TRBV9 | once | TRBD1 | TRBJ1-2